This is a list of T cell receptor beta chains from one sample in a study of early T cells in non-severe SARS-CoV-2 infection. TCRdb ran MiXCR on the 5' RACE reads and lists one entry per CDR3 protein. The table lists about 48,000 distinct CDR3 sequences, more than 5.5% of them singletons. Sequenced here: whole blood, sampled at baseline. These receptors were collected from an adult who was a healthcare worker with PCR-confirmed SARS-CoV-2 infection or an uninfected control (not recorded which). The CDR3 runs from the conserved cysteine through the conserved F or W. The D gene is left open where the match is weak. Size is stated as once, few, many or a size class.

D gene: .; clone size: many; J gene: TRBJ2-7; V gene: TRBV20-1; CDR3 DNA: TGCAGTGCTAGAGCTTACATCTTGCAGGGGGGCTACGAGCAGTACTTC; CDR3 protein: CSARAYILQGGYEQYF
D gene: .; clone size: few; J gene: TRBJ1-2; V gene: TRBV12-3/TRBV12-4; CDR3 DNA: TGTGCCAGCAGTTTAAACAGGGACGGCTACACCTTC; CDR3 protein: CASSLNRDGYTF
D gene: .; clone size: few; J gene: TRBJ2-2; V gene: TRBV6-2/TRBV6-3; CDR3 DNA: TGTGCCAGCAGTTACAAGGGCGGGCCCACCGGGGAGCTGTTTTTT; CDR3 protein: CASSYKGGPTGELFF
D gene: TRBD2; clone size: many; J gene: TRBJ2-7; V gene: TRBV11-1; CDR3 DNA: TGTGCCAGCAGCCCCCTTAGCGGGAGGCTCCCCTACGAGCAGTACTTC; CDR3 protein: CASSPLSGRLPYEQYF
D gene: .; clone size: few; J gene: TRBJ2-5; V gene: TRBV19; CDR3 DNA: TGTGCCAGTAGTATAGGAGGAAGGGGGCAAGAGACCCAGTACTTC; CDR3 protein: CASSIGGRGQETQYF
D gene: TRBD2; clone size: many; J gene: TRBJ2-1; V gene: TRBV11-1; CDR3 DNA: TGTGCCAGCAGCCTCTATCCGGGACTAGCGGGAGAGGACTCCTACAATGAGCAGTTCTTC; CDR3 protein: CASSLYPGLAGEDSYNEQFF
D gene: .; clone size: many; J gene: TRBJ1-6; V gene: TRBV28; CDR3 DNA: TGTGCCAGCACCAAGGGACGTACCCTCCACTTT; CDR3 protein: CASTKGRTLHF
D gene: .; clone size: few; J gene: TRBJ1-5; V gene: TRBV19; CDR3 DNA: TGTGCCAGTAGTATAGACGGGGGGCCCAATCAGCCCCAGCATTTT; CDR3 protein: CASSIDGGPNQPQHF
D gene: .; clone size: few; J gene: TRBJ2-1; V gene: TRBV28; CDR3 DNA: TGTGCCAGCAGTTTGCGTGAGCAGTTCTTC; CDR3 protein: CASSLREQFF
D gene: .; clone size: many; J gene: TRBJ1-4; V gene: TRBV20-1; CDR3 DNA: TGCAGTGCCAACCCACAGATTGCAACTAATGAAAAACTGTTTTTT; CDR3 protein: CSANPQIATNEKLFF
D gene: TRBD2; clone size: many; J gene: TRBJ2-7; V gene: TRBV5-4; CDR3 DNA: TGTGCCAGCAGCTTTCGGCAAGGCGGGAGGCCCTACGAGCAGTACTTC; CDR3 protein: CASSFRQGGRPYEQYF
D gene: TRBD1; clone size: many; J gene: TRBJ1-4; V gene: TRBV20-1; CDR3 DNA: TGCAGTGCTAGAGTCGCTGACAGGGGGCGGACTAATGAAAAACTGTTTTTT; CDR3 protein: CSARVADRGRTNEKLFF
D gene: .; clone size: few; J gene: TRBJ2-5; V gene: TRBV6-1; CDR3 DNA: TGTGCCAGCAGTGAAGTTAGCAGGGCCCAGTACTTC; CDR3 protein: CASSEVSRAQYF
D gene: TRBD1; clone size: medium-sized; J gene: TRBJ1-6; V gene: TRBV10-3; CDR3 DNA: TGTGCCATCAGTGAACCACAGGGGGGATCACCCCTCCACTTT; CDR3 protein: CAISEPQGGSPLHF
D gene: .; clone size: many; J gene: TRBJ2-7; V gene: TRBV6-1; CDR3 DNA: TGTGCCAGCAGTGAGAGCTCCTACGAGCAGTACTTC; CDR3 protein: CASSESSYEQYF
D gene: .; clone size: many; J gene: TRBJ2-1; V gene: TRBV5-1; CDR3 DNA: TGCGCCAGCAGCTTCGATCCGGCGGGGCCTAGGAATGAGCAGTTCTTC; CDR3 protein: CASSFDPAGPRNEQFF
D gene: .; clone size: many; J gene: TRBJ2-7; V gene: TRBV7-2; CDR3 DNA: TGTGCCAGCAGGGGCCTCAGCTCCTACGAGCAGTACTTC; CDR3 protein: CASRGLSSYEQYF
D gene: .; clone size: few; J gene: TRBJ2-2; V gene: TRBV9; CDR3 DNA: TGTGCCAGCAGCTTAACGACAAATCCGAACACCGGGGAGCTGTTTTTT; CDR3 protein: CASSLTTNPNTGELFF
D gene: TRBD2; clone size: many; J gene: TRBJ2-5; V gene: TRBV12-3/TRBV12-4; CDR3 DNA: TGTGCCAGCAGCCTGACTAGCGGGAGCCAAGAGACCCAGTACTTC; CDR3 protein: CASSLTSGSQETQYF
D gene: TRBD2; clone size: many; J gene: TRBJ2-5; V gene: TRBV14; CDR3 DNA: TGTGCCAGCAGCCAAGATCTCCGAACGGGAGGGGGTGAGACCCAGTACTTC; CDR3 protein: CASSQDLRTGGGETQYF
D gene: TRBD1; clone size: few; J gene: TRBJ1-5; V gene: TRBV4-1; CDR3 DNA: TGCGCCAGCAGCCCCGTGGGACAGGGGAAGGATCAGCCCCAGCATTTT; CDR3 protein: CASSPVGQGKDQPQHF
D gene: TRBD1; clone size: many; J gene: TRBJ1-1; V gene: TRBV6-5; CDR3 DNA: TGTGCCAGTCAGACCCTGACAGGGGGTAACACTGAAGCTTTCTTT; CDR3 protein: CASQTLTGGNTEAFF
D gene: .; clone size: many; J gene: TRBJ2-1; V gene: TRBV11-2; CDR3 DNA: TGTGCCAGCAGCCCCAGACTAGCGAGGGGGCAAGGCAATGAGCAGTTCTTC; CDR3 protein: CASSPRLARGQGNEQFF
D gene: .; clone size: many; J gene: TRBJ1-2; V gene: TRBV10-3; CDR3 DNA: TGTGCCATCAGTACCCCGGGACGGCCTAACTATGGCTACACCTTC; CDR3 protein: CAISTPGRPNYGYTF